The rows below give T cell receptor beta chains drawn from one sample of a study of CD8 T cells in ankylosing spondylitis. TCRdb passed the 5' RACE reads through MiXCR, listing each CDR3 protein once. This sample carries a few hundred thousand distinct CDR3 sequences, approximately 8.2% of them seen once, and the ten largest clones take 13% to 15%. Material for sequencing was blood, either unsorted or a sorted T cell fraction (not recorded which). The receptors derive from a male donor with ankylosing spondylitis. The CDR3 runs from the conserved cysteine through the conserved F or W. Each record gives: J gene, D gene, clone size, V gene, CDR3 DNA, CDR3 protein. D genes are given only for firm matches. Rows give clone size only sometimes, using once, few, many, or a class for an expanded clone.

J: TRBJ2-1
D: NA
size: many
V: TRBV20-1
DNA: TGCAGTGCTACCGGGACAACTGTAAATATAAGGGTCAATGAGCAGTTCTTC
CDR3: CSATGTTVNIRVNEQFF

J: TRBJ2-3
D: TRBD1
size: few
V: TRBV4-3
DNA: TGCGCCAGCAGCCAACAGACAGGGGATTCAGATACGCAGTATTTT
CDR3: CASSQQTGDSDTQYF

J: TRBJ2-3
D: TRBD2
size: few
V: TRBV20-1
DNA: TGCAGTGCTGGCCCAGGTCGACTAGCGGGATCGATCGCAGATACGCAGTATTTT
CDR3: CSAGPGRLAGSIADTQYF

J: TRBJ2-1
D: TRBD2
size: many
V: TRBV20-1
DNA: TGCAGTGCTAGGCGTGCTAGCGGGAGGATCGAGCAGTTCTTC
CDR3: CSARRASGRIEQFF

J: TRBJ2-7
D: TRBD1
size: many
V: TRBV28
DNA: TGTGCCAGCAGTGCCGGACAGGCTGACTACGAGCAGTACTTC
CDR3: CASSAGQADYEQYF

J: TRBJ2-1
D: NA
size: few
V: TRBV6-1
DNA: TGTGCCAGCAGTGAAGCGGTGTCCTCCTACAATGAGCAGTTCTTC
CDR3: CASSEAVSSYNEQFF

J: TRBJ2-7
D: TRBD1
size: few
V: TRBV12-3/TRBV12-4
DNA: TGTGCCAGCAGTGCCGGACAGGTCTACGAGCAGTACTTC
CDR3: CASSAGQVYEQYF

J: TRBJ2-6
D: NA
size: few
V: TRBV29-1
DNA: TGCAGCGTTGGGGACTTCTCTGGGGCCAACGTCCTGACTTTC
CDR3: CSVGDFSGANVLTF

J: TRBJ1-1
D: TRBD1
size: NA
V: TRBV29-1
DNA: TGCAGCGTCGTGACAGGGGCTAGTACTGAAGCTTTCTTT
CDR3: CSVVTGASTEAFF

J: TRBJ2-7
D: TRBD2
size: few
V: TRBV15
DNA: TGTGCCACCAGCAGAGCTGGGGCTAGCGGTTACGAGCAGTACTTC
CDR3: CATSRAGASGYEQYF

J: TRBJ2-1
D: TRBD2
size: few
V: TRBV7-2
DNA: TGTGCCAGCAGCTTCCAAGCGGGGCCCCCAGAGCAGTTCTTC
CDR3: CASSFQAGPPEQFF

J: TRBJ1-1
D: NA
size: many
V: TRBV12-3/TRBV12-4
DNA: TGTGCCAGCAGTTCGGGTCCAATTGGGACTGAAGCTTTCTTT
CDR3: CASSSGPIGTEAFF

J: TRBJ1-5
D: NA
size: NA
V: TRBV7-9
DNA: TGTGCCAGCAGCCGTGACGGATTCAATCAGCCCCAGCATTTT
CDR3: CASSRDGFNQPQHF

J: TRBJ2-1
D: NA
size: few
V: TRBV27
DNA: TGTGCCAGCAGTTTATCTGGCAGGGCATCCTACAATGAGCAGTTCTTC
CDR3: CASSLSGRASYNEQFF

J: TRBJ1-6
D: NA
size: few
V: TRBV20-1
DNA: TGCAGTGCTAGAACGGGATGGAATTCACCCCTCCACTTT
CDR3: CSARTGWNSPLHF

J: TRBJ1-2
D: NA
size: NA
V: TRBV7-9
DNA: TGTGCCAGCAGCTTCCCCGGGAGGCACGGAATCTATGGCTACACCTTC
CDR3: CASSFPGRHGIYGYTF

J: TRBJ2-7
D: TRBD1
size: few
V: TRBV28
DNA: TGTGCCAGCAGTCCCATCCAGGGGGTGTCCTACGAGCAGTACTTC
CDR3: CASSPIQGVSYEQYF

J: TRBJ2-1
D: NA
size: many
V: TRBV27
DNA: TGTGCCAGCAGTTTCCCAACTAGCCGTGACAATGAGCAGTTCTTC
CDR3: CASSFPTSRDNEQFF

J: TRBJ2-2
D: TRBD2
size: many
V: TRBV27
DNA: TGTGCCAGCAGACGGACTAGCGGGATTTTCTCCACCGGGGAGCTGTTTTTT
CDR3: CASRRTSGIFSTGELFF

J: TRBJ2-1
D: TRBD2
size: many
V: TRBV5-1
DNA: TGCGCCAGCAGCTTGAAACTAGCGGGAGACTATGAGCAGTTCTTC
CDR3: CASSLKLAGDYEQFF

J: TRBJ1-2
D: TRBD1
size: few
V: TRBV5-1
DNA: TGCGCCAGCAGCTCAGTACAGGGGCAAGATGGCTACACCTTC
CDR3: CASSSVQGQDGYTF

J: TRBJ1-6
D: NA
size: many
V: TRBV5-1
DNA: TGCGCCAGCAGCTTGGCCTTGGCAGGCTCCTATAATTCACCCCTCCACTTT
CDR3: CASSLALAGSYNSPLHF

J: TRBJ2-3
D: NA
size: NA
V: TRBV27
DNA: TGTGCCAGCAGTTTGAGACCAGACTATTCTAGCACAGATACGCAGTATTTT
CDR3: CASSLRPDYSSTDTQYF

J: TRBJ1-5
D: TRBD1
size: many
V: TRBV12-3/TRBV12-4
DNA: TGTGCCAGCAGTTCCTCACAGACAGGGCGAGCCCAGCATTTT
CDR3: CASSSSQTGRAQHF

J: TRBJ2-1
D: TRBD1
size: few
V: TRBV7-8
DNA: TGTGCCAGCAGCTCCCGGGACAGGGTCTACAATGAGCAGTTCTTC
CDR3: CASSSRDRVYNEQFF

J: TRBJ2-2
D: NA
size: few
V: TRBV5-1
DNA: TGCGCCAGCAGCATAGCGACAGGTGGGAACACCGGGGAGCTGTTTTTT
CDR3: CASSIATGGNTGELFF

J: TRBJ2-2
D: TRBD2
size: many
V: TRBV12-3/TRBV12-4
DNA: TGTGCCAGCAGTTTAGGGACTAGATTGTCCGGGGAGCTGTTTTTT
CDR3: CASSLGTRLSGELFF

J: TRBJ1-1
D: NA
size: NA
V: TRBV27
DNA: TGTGCCAGCAGTTTCCGGCAGGGGGAAGCTTTCTTT
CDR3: CASSFRQGEAFF

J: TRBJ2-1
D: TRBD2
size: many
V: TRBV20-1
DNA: TGCAGTGCTAGAGGTAGCGGGAGGCTTCAGCGCTCCTACAATGAGCAGTTCTTC
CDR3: CSARGSGRLQRSYNEQFF

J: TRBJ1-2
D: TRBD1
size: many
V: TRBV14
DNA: TGTGCCAGCAGCCTAAGGGGGCTTGGCTACACCTTC
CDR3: CASSLRGLGYTF

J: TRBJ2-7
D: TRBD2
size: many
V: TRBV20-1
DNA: TGCAGTGCTGCCGGGACTAGCGGGATTTACGAGCAGTACTTC
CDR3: CSAAGTSGIYEQYF

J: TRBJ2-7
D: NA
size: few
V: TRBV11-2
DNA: TGTGCCAGCAGCTTAGTTGAGTTTTCCGGCGAGCAGTACTTC
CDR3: CASSLVEFSGEQYF

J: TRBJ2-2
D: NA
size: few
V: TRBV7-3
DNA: TGTGCCAGCAGCAACCCTGGCCAGGGCACCGGGGAGCTGTTTTTT
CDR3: CASSNPGQGTGELFF

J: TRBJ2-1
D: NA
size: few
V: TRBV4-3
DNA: TGCGCCAGCAGCCAAGAGAGCGGACAGTACAATGAGCAGTTCTTC
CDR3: CASSQESGQYNEQFF

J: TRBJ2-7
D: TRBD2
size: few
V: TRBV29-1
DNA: TGCAGCGTTGAAGTGGGGAGACTAGCGGGAGGTGCGAAAGTGGTGGAGGATAATTCCTACGAGCAGTACTTC
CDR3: CSVEVGRLAGGAKVVEDNSYEQYF

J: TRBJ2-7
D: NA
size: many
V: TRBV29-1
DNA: TGCAGCGTTGAACGGGGGGCAGACGAGCAGTACTTC
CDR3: CSVERGADEQYF

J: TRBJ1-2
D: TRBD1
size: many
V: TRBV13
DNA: TGTGCCAGCAGTTTAGGGACAGGGGACTATGGCTACACCTTC
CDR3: CASSLGTGDYGYTF

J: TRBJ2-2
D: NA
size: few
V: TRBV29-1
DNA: TGCAGCGCCGGCCCGGGATCCGGGGAGCTGTTTTTT
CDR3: CSAGPGSGELFF

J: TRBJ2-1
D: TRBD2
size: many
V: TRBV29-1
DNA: TGCAGCGTTGCTTCCGCGGGGACTAGGATGGGCAATGAGCAGTTCTTC
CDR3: CSVASAGTRMGNEQFF

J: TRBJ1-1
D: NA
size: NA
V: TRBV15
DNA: TGTGCCACCAGTCGTTTAGGGATGAACACTGAAGCTTTCTTT
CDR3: CATSRLGMNTEAFF